The 20 T cell receptor beta chains given below trace back to one sample, sequenced in a study of shared clonotypes between healthy human individuals. The data were produced by immunoSEQ multiplex PCR, yet TCRdb's version contains in-frame clones alone and is incomplete. The sample includes approximately 1,500,000 clones, around 97% of them seen just once. Sequenced material: naive CD4+ T cells sorted from blood. Noted subset: CD45RA+ positively selected. The receptor source for this set is a man under 40 in good health.

The chain uses TRBV27 and TRBJ2-7; tentative D call: TRBD2 (5 bases). The CDR3 is 15 amino acids. V lost 3 bases, J lost 0 bases, and 12 bases lay in between. CDR1 and CDR2 (germline): MNHEY, SMNVEV (reference sequence). This CDR3 reads CASSFSAVSSYEQYF. The DNA of the CDR3 is TGTGCCAGCAGTTTTTCAGCGGTTAGCTCCTACGAGCAGTACTTC.

The chain uses TRBV18 and TRBJ2-7, with 8 bases matching TRBD1. The CDR3 covers 14 residues. The V gene's germline CDR1 is KGHSH and CDR2 LQKENI. The J segment lost 1 base and the V segment lost 5 bases, leaving 4 bases of the junction unmatched. Written as DNA, the CDR3 is TGTGCCAGCTCAAATGACAGGGGATCCTACGAGCAGTACTTC. Translated, it gives CASSNDRGSYEQYF.

Turning to this clone: Other nucleotide sequences in the sample specify the same CDR3. The chain carries TRBV9 and TRBJ2-7, with no clear D. V gave up 0 bases and J gave up 2 bases, with 9 bases separating them. The V gene's germline CDR1 is SGDLS and CDR2 YYNGEE. The CDR3 is made up of 14 amino acids. The CDR3 DNA sequence: TGTGCCAGCAGCGTAGGAGGATCTCCCTACGAGCAGTACTTC. The encoded protein is CASSVGGSPYEQYF.

V usage is TRBV27 and J usage is TRBJ2-3; 7 bases map to TRBD1. With V trimmed by 5 bases and J by 4 bases, 6 bases remained unmatched. The CDR3 spans 14 residues. Germline CDR1 and CDR2: MNHEY and SMNVEV (reference sequence). CDR3 protein: CASSLRQGPDTQYF. The CDR3, as DNA: TGTGCCAGCAGTCTCCGACAGGGTCCAGATACGCAGTATTTT.

The V and J genes are TRBV29-1 and TRBJ2-7, with 9 bases aligning to TRBD1. J was trimmed by 6 bases and V by 8 bases; bases with no gene match: 11. Germline CDR1 and CDR2: SQVTM and ANQGSEA. The CDR3 has 13 amino acids. The CDR3 here is CSFSPGQGPEQYF. CDR3 nucleotides: TGCAGCTTCTCTCCGGGACAGGGACCCGAGCAGTACTTC.

The chain combines TRBV28 with TRBJ2-7, with D hard to call. Looked up from germline, CDR1 is MDHEN and CDR2 is SYDVKM. CDR3 length equals 14 residues. V was clipped by 7 bases and J by 0 bases, with 13 bases between them. CDR3 residues: CASNLQYNSYEQYF. In DNA form, the CDR3 reads TGTGCCAGCAACCTACAGTATAACTCCTACGAGCAGTACTTC.

This chain uses TRBV5-1 with TRBJ2-3; no reliable D call. V lost 7 bases and J lost 1, with 13 bases in between. The CDR3 spans 14 residues. From germline, CDR1 is SGHRS and CDR2 YFSETQ. The CDR3 DNA is TGCGCCAGCTATCCGGGTGGGGGCACAGATACGCAGTATTTT. Encoded protein: CASYPGGGTDTQYF.

The rearrangement links TRBV11-2 to TRBJ2-1, with TRBD1 matching over 10 bases. After removal of 9 bases from V and 6 bases from J, the junction contained 20 bases not matched to a gene. Germline assignment: CDR1 SGHAT and CDR2 FQNNGV. The CDR3 totals 18 residues. CDR3 DNA: TGTGCCAGGAATTCCGGGACAGGGGATGTGTTTTTACGCAATGAGCAGTTCTTC. The encoded protein is CARNSGTGDVFLRNEQFF.

V is TRBV6-5 and J is TRBJ1-2; 12 bases agree with TRBD1. Germline V gene data show CDR1 as MNHEY and CDR2 as SVGAGI. The junction had 11 bases not matched to a gene; V was cut back by 6 bases and J by 9 bases. This CDR3 has 15 residues. The CDR3 nucleotides read TGTGCCAGCAGAACGGGACGGGACAGGGGGCGAAGCTACACCTTC. Its protein is CASRTGRDRGRSYTF.

This chain connects TRBV7-8 to TRBJ2-7; tentatively, D is TRBD2 (6 bases). Germline V gene data show CDR1 as SGHVS and CDR2 as FQNEAQ. The CDR3 totals 15 residues. V lost 0 bases and J 0 bases, leaving 9 bases between the germline ends. The CDR3 loop reads CASSLAREGSYEQYF. In DNA form, the CDR3 reads TGTGCCAGCAGCTTAGCGCGGGAAGGCTCCTACGAGCAGTACTTC.

The gene calls are TRBV2 and TRBJ2-2, with 13 bases matching TRBD2. The trim removed 6 bases at V and 8 bases at J, leaving 6 bases unmatched. The CDR3 has 15 amino acids. The germline CDR1 and CDR2 sequences are SNHLY and FYNNEI. CDR3 amino acids: CASRRTSGSSGELFF. In DNA form, the CDR3 reads TGTGCCAGCAGACGGACTAGCGGGAGTTCAGGGGAGCTGTTTTTT. Drawing the rest from reference TRBV2 and TRBJ2-2, the complete variable domain is EPEVTQTPSHQVTQMGQEVILRCVPISNHLYFYWYRQILGQKVEFLVSFYNNEISEKSEIFDDQFSVERPDGSNFTLKIRSTKLEDSAMYFCASRRTSGSSGELFFGEGSRLTVL.

The rearrangement links TRBV5-1 to TRBJ2-3; D gene uncertain. Per germline, CDR1 SGHRS and CDR2 YFSETQ. The CDR3 consists of 15 residues. The germline V and J ends were trimmed by 0 bases and 6 bases, with 14 bases remaining between them. In DNA form, the CDR3 reads TGCGCCAGCAGCTTGGTCTTGGATCTCGGGGATACGCAGTATTTT. Translated, it gives CASSLVLDLGDTQYF.

V is TRBV27 and J is TRBJ2-1; D gene ambiguous. Trimming cost V 1 base and J 4 bases, with 8 bases left between them. Per germline, CDR1 MNHEY and CDR2 SMNVEV (reference sequence). There are 14 residues in the CDR3. This CDR3 reads CASSLFQNYNEQFF. The CDR3 DNA reads TGTGCCAGCAGTTTATTCCAGAATTACAATGAGCAGTTCTTC.

The gene calls are TRBV28 and TRBJ1-1; the D is unclear. V was trimmed by 2 bases and J by 6 bases, leaving 10 bases between them. The CDR3 runs 13 residues. Germline V lookup: CDR1 MDHEN, CDR2 SYDVKM. Here the CDR3 reads CASSLLVTSEAFF. The CDR3 DNA follows: TGTGCCAGCAGTTTACTTGTTACCTCTGAAGCTTTCTTT.

The chain uses TRBV27 and TRBJ2-7; no clear D. Looked up from germline, CDR1 is MNHEY and CDR2 is SMNVEV (reference sequence). The V and J ends lost 1 base and 3 bases respectively, with 22 bases between them. This CDR3 is built from 18 residues. CDR3 nucleotide sequence: TGTGCCAGCAGTTTATTCCGTCCGGGCCGAAACAATGTCTACGAGCAGTACTTC. This codes for CASSLFRPGRNNVYEQYF.

The rearrangement uses TRBV5-1 and TRBJ1-1; 7 bases align to TRBD1. Unmatched junction bases numbered 10, after V lost 0 bases and J lost 8 bases. Germline V gene data show CDR1 as SGHRS and CDR2 as YFSETQ. The CDR3 contains 15 residues. The CDR3 loop reads CASSLDLRQGMEAFF. The CDR3 DNA sequence: TGCGCCAGCAGCTTGGACTTAAGACAGGGAATGGAAGCTTTCTTT.

The chain recombines TRBV5-1 with TRBJ2-3, with TRBD2 matching 15 bases. V lost 4 bases to trimming and J lost 0 bases; unmatched junction nucleotides: 3. This CDR3 region has 17 residues. CDR1 and CDR2 from the germline V gene are SGHRS and YFSETQ. The DNA of the CDR3 is TGCGCCAGCAGCCGCGGACTAGCGGGAGGGAGCACAGATACGCAGTATTTT. Protein: CASSRGLAGGSTDTQYF.

The chain couples TRBV2 to TRBJ2-5; D is unclear. V gave up 0 bases and J gave up 5 bases, with 10 bases separating them. Germline lookup yields CDR1 SNHLY and CDR2 FYNNEI. The CDR3 loop spans 14 amino acids. CDR3 loop: CASSEALWGETQYF. DNA for the CDR3: TGTGCCAGCAGTGAAGCGCTTTGGGGTGAGACCCAGTACTTC.

V usage is TRBV28 and J usage is TRBJ2-5; maybe TRBD1 (5 bases). The CDR3 is 16 residues long. The germline V and J ends were trimmed by 5 bases and 3 bases, with 19 bases remaining between them. Germline CDR1 MDHEN, CDR2 SYDVKM. CDR3 residues: CASSLGPEEVKETQYF. The CDR3 region has the DNA TGTGCCAGCAGTCTGGGGCCCGAAGAAGTCAAAGAGACCCAGTACTTC.

In the case of this clone: This same CDR3 is encoded by further DNA sequences in the sample. This sequence joins TRBV19 and TRBJ2-4; D possibly matches TRBD1 or TRBD2 (6 bases each). Germline V lookup: CDR1 LNHDA, CDR2 SQIVND (reference sequence). V was clipped by 3 bases and J by 4 bases, with 10 bases between them. The CDR3 is made up of 14 amino acids. The CDR3 reads CASSITGAKNIQYF. The CDR3, as DNA: TGTGCCAGTAGTATTACGGGGGCTAAAAACATTCAGTACTTC. Full variable domain (outside the CDR3, taken from reference TRBV19 and TRBJ2-4): DGGITQSPKYLFRKEGQNVTLSCEQNLNHDAMYWYRQDPGQGLRLIYYSQIVNDFQKGDIAEGYSVSREKKESFPLTVTSAQKNPTAFYLCASSITGAKNIQYFGAGTRLSVL.